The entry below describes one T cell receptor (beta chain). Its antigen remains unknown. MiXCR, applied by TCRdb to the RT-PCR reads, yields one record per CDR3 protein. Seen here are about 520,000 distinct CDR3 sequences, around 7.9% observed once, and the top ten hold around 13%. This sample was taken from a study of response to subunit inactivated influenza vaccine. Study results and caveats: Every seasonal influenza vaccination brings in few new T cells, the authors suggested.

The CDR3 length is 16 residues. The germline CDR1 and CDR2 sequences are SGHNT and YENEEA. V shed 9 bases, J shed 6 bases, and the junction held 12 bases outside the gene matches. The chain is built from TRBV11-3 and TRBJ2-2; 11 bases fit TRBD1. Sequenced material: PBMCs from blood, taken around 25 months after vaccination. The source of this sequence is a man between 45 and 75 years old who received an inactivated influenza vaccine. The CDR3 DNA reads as TGTGCCAGTAAGCTGACCGGGACAGGGGGAGCCGGGGAGCTGTTTTTT. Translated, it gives CASKLTGTGGAGELFF.